This record looks at one TCR beta chain sequence and its context. Its antigen remains unidentified. Within one base of it there is no much larger clone, and no base qualities were kept. The cohort was made up of approximately 670 healthy bone marrow donors. All cohort members were sampled while nominally healthy, although unrecorded immune exposures were likely present. The donor tested CMV seropositive, placing the donor among the approximately 290 seropositive members of the cohort. Each donor provided a peripheral blood sample, and peripheral blood mononuclear cells were used for TCR beta sequencing. The Qiagen DNeasy Blood Extraction Kit was used to extract genomic DNA from the blood cell samples. The sample comes from a study of cytomegalovirus exposure and HLA in healthy donors (dated by TCRdb to the late 2010s). In the study overall: An earlier analysis of under 600 of the donors reported approximately 270 Gb of sequence data and roughly 100 million unique TCR beta sequences from about 200 million T cells. In the later analysis, no new phenotypic data were used to find candidate immune exposures; instead, reliance was placed on TCR beta sequences and their occurrence across donors. High-throughput TCR immunosequencing, statistical association of individual TCRs with disease status, and machine learning were combined to predict cytomegalovirus infection status. Every discovery cohort repertoire had been produced on one sequencing platform. On average, approximately 250,000 unique TCR beta nucleotide sequences were sequenced per donor among a few hundred genotyped donors of the cohort, with 15% to 20% of those sequences being non-productive. Of the roughly 430 genotyped donors, about 80% fell in the genetic ancestry cluster associated with self-reported Caucasian donors. An early release that covered roughly 600 HLA-typed donors contained approximately 300 gigabases of sequencing data and tens of millions of unique TCR sequences. The study was designed to test whether signatures of past pathogen exposure could be identified by cataloging public T cell receptors. Typing coverage differed by locus: A, B, C, DRB1 and DQB1 were typed in roughly 629-630 donors, DQA1 in about 560, DPA1 in approximately 610, and DPB1 in approximately 450. A later genetic analysis took genome-wide SNP genotypes for about 55% of the roughly 700 donors and used that subset as a discovery cohort. An earlier analysis of about 600 of the donors used high-throughput TCR beta sequencing to judge whether each TCR beta V gene segment behaved as functional or pseudogenic. To study patterns of TCR occurrence, a later analysis re-analyzed previously published TCR beta repertoires from 500 to 850 donors and added high-resolution HLA genotyping. Donor age, sex, ethnicity and CMV serostatus were compiled together with the repertoire data. The T cell repertoires of some 670 subjects were profiled by immunosequencing and related to cytomegalovirus serostatus. Besides the first cohort of 666 subjects, a separate validation cohort made up of 90 to 150 different subjects was used. Several DR-DQ haplotypes were handled as single units for association and clustering, since linkage in the cohort was strong. HLA typing included class I and class II loci at four-digit resolution.

Preparation of the library involved the immunoSEQ multiplex PCR assay. For the multiplex PCR, a mixture combining 60 forward primers for TCR Vbeta segments and 13 reverse primers for TCR Jbeta segments was used. Amplification of the CDR3 region of rearranged TCR beta genes was performed with a multiplex PCR assay on genomic DNA. On the Illumina HiSeq System, the amplified TCR beta libraries were sequenced as 87-base-pair reads. On the study's bioinformatics: A later analysis counted about 80 million unique TCR beta chains across the 690 or so repertoires, and approximately 11 million of these chains were shared by at least two donors. A nearest-neighbor algorithm error-corrected the raw reads and collapsed the reads into unique sequences, merging closely related sequences to remove PCR and sequencing errors. V, D and J gene segments were assigned by aligning CDR3 sequences to IMGT reference sequences. Each retained sequence needed at least a six-nucleotide match to both a V gene segment and a J gene segment. A rearrangement counted as productive if the CDR3 had no stop codons and remained in frame with V and J, and every other rearrangement counted as non-productive. Following IMGT convention, CDR3 was defined as the stretch from the second conserved V-encoded cysteine to the conserved J-encoded phenylalanine. Sequences without an unambiguous match to a single V gene segment were excluded from the earlier analysis of several hundred of the donors. In an earlier analysis of approximately 500 of the donors, a V segment was called functional when productive rearrangements were above 56.7%, and segregating when the standard deviation between donors exceeded 5%. A statistical classification framework was built for diagnosing cytomegalovirus status from the catalog of TCR beta chain sequences. In a later analysis, TCR nucleotide sequences were compared against IMGT/GENE-DB human TR gene sequences so that V and J genes could be assigned. Using the TCRdist pipeline, a later analysis assigned CDR3 sequences along with most-parsimonious VDJ recombination scenarios. A later analysis defined each TCR beta chain by its CDR3 amino acid sequence plus V-gene family, and excluded reads lacking a unique V-gene family. To address suspected cross-contamination and a sequencing artifact, a later analysis removed 592 highly shared, low-generation-probability nucleotide sequences. In a later analysis, a clonal expansion index for each public chain was calculated from normalized within-repertoire ranks of inferred template counts. In a later analysis, generation probabilities were computed with a VDJ recombination model fitted to out-of-frame rearrangements, and the resulting probabilities were checked against IGoR. In a later analysis, hypergeometric tests were used to score TCR-TCR, TCR-HLA and TCR-CMV co-occurrence, with a repertoire-size bias correction applied to TCR pairs. In a later analysis, false discovery rates were estimated by permuting HLA or CMV assignments 20 times. In a later analysis, co-occurring TCRs were grouped with DBSCAN, and TCRdist sequence similarity was added when clustering was performed within HLA-allele-positive subsets. For co-occurrence clustering, repertoires with fewer than 30,000 or more than 120,000 public chains were excluded, along with five or six repertoires with anomalous nucleotide sharing. The table was pulled from immuneACCESS by TCRdb, which kept in-frame rearrangements only. Such tables lose some clones; where checked, under half of the loss comes from unresolved V genes, and the rest has no known cause. V and J calls and clone size are those listed in that table; D and trimming were worked out from the DNA. Counted in this sample were under 150,000 clones; roughly 80% of them appeared once. The top ten constitute about 5% of the sample.

Broader findings and caveats from the paper: Strong co-occurrence of HLA alleles, especially DR and DQ, made assigning TCR associations to individual alleles difficult. A further reported finding was that TCR beta sequences accurately predicted the HLA-A and HLA-B alleles for most subjects in the first cohort. A later analysis found that most CMV-associated TCR beta chains appeared HLA-restricted, with HLA associations seemingly driven largely by CMV exposure. About 17 rarely observed V segments, including chromosome 9 orphons, were excluded from the earlier analysis of 550 to 700 of the donors because counts were too low. This cohort had only TCR beta chains sequenced, and the lack of alpha or paired-chain data limited which features could be detected. The classifier was reported to diagnose cytomegalovirus status with high specificity and sensitivity in both the original and validation cohorts. Three of the identified cytomegalovirus-associated TCR beta chains were confirmed in vitro to be specific for cytomegalovirus antigens. In an earlier analysis of approximately 600 of the donors, most TCR beta V segments were observed in productive rearrangements about 87% or about 30% of the time, broadly matching IMGT annotations. A later genetic analysis reported fewer N-insertions in productive TCRs among donors in an Asian-associated ancestry cluster than the roughly 670-donor mean. In a later analysis, TCR association rates were found to vary across HLA loci, with the most associated TCRs seen for DRB1 alleles and the fewest for HLA-C alleles. In the study, about 150 TCR beta chains were listed as associated with cytomegalovirus. Because HLA typing was unavailable for some donors at each locus, only the typed subset was used in association tests. Presence/absence analyses assumed roughly uniform sequencing depth across donors, an assumption that may not hold. Specific HLA alleles were associated with 15,000 to 20,000 TCR beta sequences at a false discovery rate of 0.05 in a later analysis. A later analysis reported that several top co-occurrence clusters appeared linked to parvovirus B19, influenza, CMV and Epstein-Barr virus. A cluster of highly shared sequence variants was judged likely to represent a technical artifact of the sequencing pipeline. A later analysis found that HLA-associated TCR beta chains were more clonally expanded and had lower generation probabilities than equally common non-associated chains. The authors suggested that the approach could potentially be generalized to other disease states and immunological phenotypes. Immune exposure information for the cohort was limited to CMV serostatus. Some IMGT-functional V segments, including TRBV6-2 and TRBV6-3, could not be distinguished by the 87-base-pair reads and were therefore excluded. While some public TCRs were present in many individuals, most TCR sequences turned up only very rarely across donors. Correlated functional status among segregating V segments might be attributable to linkage disequilibrium, but an unknown experimental factor could not be ruled out. V-gene and J-gene trimming of TCR beta chains was associated with a missense DCLRE1C variant in a later genetic analysis, and the association was replicated in an independent cohort.

CDR1 and CDR2 were assigned from the germline V gene as SGHVS and FQNEAQ. V was cut back by 5 bases and J by 3 bases, leaving a gap of 13 bases between them. The CDR3 holds 14 amino acids from the cysteine to the phenylalanine. Only the CDR3 DNA is retained, 42 bases long and in frame from the first base. The sequencing input was PBMCs. The sequence derives from a woman in her 30s in good health and CMV-seropositive. The V and J genes are TRBV7-8 and TRBJ1-2; perhaps TRBD1 is the D gene, with 6 bases matching. Read as DNA, the sequence is TGTGCCAGCAGCCCCCGGGCAGGGGACTATGGCTACACCTTC. It codes for CASSPRAGDYGYTF.